These T cell receptor beta chains were read from a single sample in a study of T-cell reconstitution after alpha-beta-depleted transplantation in children. TCRdb passed the PCR reads through MiXCR, listing each CDR3 protein once. Seen here are roughly 240,000 distinct CDR3 sequences, approximately 8.9% observed once, and the top ten hold roughly 6%. Sequenced material: PBMCs, mostly from graft donor cells, taken 180 days after TCRalphabeta/CD19-depleted stem cell transplant. The receptors come from a male patient younger than 18 who had a stem cell transplant for acute lymphoblastic leukemia, so the T cells may come from the graft donor. CDR3s include the opening cysteine and the closing phenylalanine or tryptophan. The D gene is left open where the match is weak. Only some rows state a clone size, as once, few, many or a class for expanded clones.

J	V	size	D	DNA	CDR3
TRBJ2-7	TRBV3-1	many	TRBD1	TGTGCCAGCAGCCAAGGGGGACAGGCACCCCTTTACGAGCAGTACTTC	CASSQGGQAPLYEQYF
TRBJ2-7	TRBV12-3/TRBV12-4	many	.	TGTGCCAGCACCATTAACACCGGACTCGGGGAGCAGTACTTC	CASTINTGLGEQYF
TRBJ2-3	TRBV5-6	few	TRBD2	TGTGCCAGGGGCCCCGGGACTAGCGGGGCAGGATTAATCACAGATACGCAGTATTTT	CARGPGTSGAGLITDTQYF
TRBJ1-5	TRBV12-3/TRBV12-4	few	.	TGTGCCAGCAGTTCCGAGGGGGGGTCTAGCAATCAGCCCCAGCATTTT	CASSSEGGSSNQPQHF
TRBJ2-3	TRBV24-1	few	.	TGTGCCACCAGTGATTTGCAAAGTAGCACAGATACGCAGTATTTT	CATSDLQSSTDTQYF
TRBJ2-4	TRBV29-1	many	TRBD2	TGCAGCGTTGTCGCAGTAGCGGGAGTAGGGAGCATTCAGTACTTC	CSVVAVAGVGSIQYF
TRBJ1-1	TRBV9	many	.	TGTGCCAGCAGCGTAACCATGGGCTCCACTGAAGCTTTCTTT	CASSVTMGSTEAFF
TRBJ1-1	TRBV3-1	many	.	TGTGCCAGCAGCCAAGTTGGGGGGCTAAACACTGAAGCTTTCTTT	CASSQVGGLNTEAFF
TRBJ2-3	TRBV5-8	many	.	TGTGCCAGCAGCTTGCGAAACACAGATACGCAGTATTTT	CASSLRNTDTQYF
TRBJ2-2	TRBV11-2	many	.	TGTGCCAGCAGCTTAGCGTGGGAGCTCACCGGGGAGCTGTTTTTT	CASSLAWELTGELFF
TRBJ2-1	TRBV20-1	.	TRBD2	TGCAGTGCTAGGGTTAGCGGGATCTCCTACAATGAGCAGTTCTTC	CSARVSGISYNEQFF
TRBJ2-1	TRBV11-2	many	.	TGTGCCAGCAGCGGAACTGTTTATGAGCAGTTCTTC	CASSGTVYEQFF
TRBJ1-1	TRBV28	many	.	TGTGCCAGCAGTGAATATAACACTGAAGCTTTCTTT	CASSEYNTEAFF
TRBJ2-1	TRBV6-5	many	.	TGTGCCAGCAGTTACCAGCCCTTACAATCCTACAATGAGCAGTTCTTC	CASSYQPLQSYNEQFF
TRBJ2-2	TRBV20-1	many	.	TGCAGTGCTAGGTCCGGGAGAAACACCGGGGAGCTGTTTTTT	CSARSGRNTGELFF
TRBJ1-5	TRBV21-1	many	.	TGTGCCAGCAGCAAACGGAGGAGGGGGGGGTCTAATGGCAATCAGCCCCAGCATTTT	CASSKRRRGGSNGNQPQHF
TRBJ2-6	TRBV24-1	many	TRBD2	TGTGCCACCAGTGACCACGGACTAGCGGACAGCTCTGGGGCCAACGTCCTGACTTTC	CATSDHGLADSSGANVLTF
TRBJ2-2	TRBV5-1	many	.	TGCGCCAGCAGCTCTACAGGTTCAGTGGAGCTGTTTTTT	CASSSTGSVELFF
TRBJ2-2	TRBV29-1	many	.	TGCAGCGTTGATGGCGGGAACACCGGGGAGCTGTTTTTT	CSVDGGNTGELFF
TRBJ2-7	TRBV11-2	many	TRBD1	TGTGCCAGCAGCGCCTCACAGGGGCACGAGCAGTACTTC	CASSASQGHEQYF
TRBJ2-7	TRBV20-1	few	.	TGCAGTGCTAGAGATCGGACAGTGTTGCGGGTACCATCTATTTACGAGCAGTACTTC	CSARDRTVLRVPSIYEQYF
TRBJ1-5	TRBV10-3	.	.	TGTGCCATCAGTGGGGGAGAGCAGCCCCAGCATTTT	CAISGGEQPQHF
TRBJ2-3	TRBV11-2	few	.	TGTGCCAGCAGCTTAGATAGGAGTGCGTCAGATACGCAGTATTTT	CASSLDRSASDTQYF
TRBJ2-6	TRBV6-2/TRBV6-3	many	TRBD1	TGTGCCAGCAAGGACCCCGGACAGGGTGGCTCTGGGGCCAACGTCCTGACTTTC	CASKDPGQGGSGANVLTF
TRBJ2-1	TRBV10-3	many	TRBD2	TGTGCCATCAGTGGGTCGGGGGGGCGTCCGAGCTCCTACAATGAGCAGTTCTTC	CAISGSGGRPSSYNEQFF
TRBJ1-2	TRBV7-2	.	.	TGTGCCAGCAGCTCCCTCGGGCGCAACTATGGCTACACCTTC	CASSSLGRNYGYTF
TRBJ1-6	TRBV12-3/TRBV12-4	many	.	TGTGCCAGCAGCCCTTGTTGCTCACCCCTCCACTTT	CASSPCCSPLHF
TRBJ1-2	TRBV19	.	.	TGTGCCAGTTTCTCCAACAGGAGTCCAGGAGATGGCTACACCTTC	CASFSNRSPGDGYTF
TRBJ1-6	TRBV7-8	many	TRBD1	TGTGCCAGCAGCTCGGGACAGGCTCTTAATTCACCCCTCCACTTT	CASSSGQALNSPLHF
TRBJ2-3	TRBV5-1	many	TRBD2	TGCGCCAGCAAAATTGGTCCAGCGGGGGGGCAAGATACGCAGTATTTT	CASKIGPAGGQDTQYF
TRBJ2-7	TRBV14	many	TRBD2	TGTGCCAGCAGCCAATTCGCACAGCCAGGGAGGGTTCCGTACTTC	CASSQFAQPGRVPYF
TRBJ2-7	TRBV6-2/TRBV6-3	many	.	TGTGCCAGCAGTTACTCCCGTTACTACGAGCAGTACTTC	CASSYSRYYEQYF
TRBJ2-7	TRBV5-1	.	TRBD1	TGCGCCAGCAGGCTTTACGCTTGGGACAGGGGGCGCGAGCAGTACTTC	CASRLYAWDRGREQYF
TRBJ1-5	TRBV9	few	.	TGTGCCAGCAGCGTAGGACTCCTTTTCAATCAGCCCCAGCATTTT	CASSVGLLFNQPQHF
TRBJ1-2	TRBV4-1	many	.	TGCGCCAGCAGCCAAGAGCAGGGGTATGGCTACACCTTC	CASSQEQGYGYTF
TRBJ2-7	TRBV18	.	TRBD1	TGTGCCAGCTCACCTTTGACAGGGGGCGCGGGTGAGCAGTACTTC	CASSPLTGGAGEQYF
TRBJ1-4	TRBV28	.	TRBD1	TGTGCCAGCAGTTCGACAGGGGGAGAAAAACTGTTTTTT	CASSSTGGEKLFF
TRBJ2-1	TRBV18	many	TRBD2	TGTGCCAGCTCACCACGGAAACTAGCGGGCTACAATGAGCAGTTCTTC	CASSPRKLAGYNEQFF
TRBJ1-5	TRBV12-3/TRBV12-4	many	.	TGTGCCAGCACCTCCGCGACGGGACCCCTTAGGGATCAGCCCCAGCATTTT	CASTSATGPLRDQPQHF
TRBJ1-4	TRBV4-2	.	TRBD1	TGTGCCAGCAGCCAATCCCCGGGACAGTCTAATGAAAAACTGTTTTTT	CASSQSPGQSNEKLFF
TRBJ2-3	TRBV4-2	many	.	TGTGCCAGCAGCCAAGGGCTGGGGCTAGCCAACACAGATACGCAGTATTTT	CASSQGLGLANTDTQYF
TRBJ1-1	TRBV12-3/TRBV12-4	many	.	TGTGCCAGCAGTTTGGACGAGGGGACTGAAGCTTTCTTT	CASSLDEGTEAFF
TRBJ2-7	TRBV3-1	many	TRBD1	TGTGCCAGCAGCCCCCGGGACAGGGGTGACGAGCAGTACTTC	CASSPRDRGDEQYF
TRBJ1-1	TRBV28	many	.	TGTGCCAGCAGCCTTCCCACTGAAGCTTTCTTT	CASSLPTEAFF
TRBJ1-2	TRBV3-1	many	.	TGTGCCAGCAGCCACATTCCGGGACCGGAGTCTGGCTACACCTTC	CASSHIPGPESGYTF
TRBJ2-7	TRBV6-2/TRBV6-3	.	.	TGTGCCAGCAGTTCGCCCAACAGGTTAACCTACGAGCAGTACTTC	CASSSPNRLTYEQYF
TRBJ2-6	TRBV5-1	many	.	TGCGCCAGCAGGGTCACGGCTGGGGCCAACGTCCTGACTTTC	CASRVTAGANVLTF
TRBJ1-2	TRBV5-1	many	.	TGCGCCAGCAGCTTGAGCAGCGGTTATGGCTACACCTTC	CASSLSSGYGYTF
TRBJ2-3	TRBV20-1	many	.	TGCAGTGCTAGAGCACAGGGTAGGACAGATACGCAGTATTTT	CSARAQGRTDTQYF
TRBJ2-7	TRBV4-3	.	.	TGCGCCAGCAGCCAAGACCGGGCCGCCTACGAGCAGTACTTC	CASSQDRAAYEQYF
TRBJ1-2	TRBV20-1	many	TRBD1	TGCAGTGCTCCTGGACAGGGGAGGAATGGCTACACCTTC	CSAPGQGRNGYTF
TRBJ1-4	TRBV28	many	TRBD1	TGTGCCAGCAGCCTCAACAGGGGCCCAACTAATGAAAAACTGTTTTTT	CASSLNRGPTNEKLFF
TRBJ1-1	TRBV2	many	.	TGTGCCAGCAGAGCAGAAGTGAACACTGAAGCTTTCTTT	CASRAEVNTEAFF
TRBJ2-3	TRBV5-1	many	TRBD2	TGCGCCAGCAGCTTGGGGTCTCGCGGGAGTGGTGATACGCAGTATTTT	CASSLGSRGSGDTQYF
TRBJ2-1	TRBV5-5	many	TRBD2	TGTGCCAGCAGCTTGTCAAGCGGGGGGGCCAATGAGCAGTTCTTC	CASSLSSGGANEQFF
TRBJ2-1	TRBV2	many	.	TGTGCCAGCAGTCGGACCATCTACAATGAGCAGTTCTTC	CASSRTIYNEQFF
TRBJ2-1	TRBV9	many	TRBD2	TGTGCCAGCAGCGTAGAACTAGCGGGGAAAAATGAGCAGTTCTTC	CASSVELAGKNEQFF